These 3 T cell receptor beta chains were all obtained from the same sample, sequenced in a study of T-cell memory formation after mild COVID-19. TCRdb re-called the 5' RACE reads with MiXCR, one entry per CDR3 protein. Among over 350,000 distinct CDR3 sequences, about 24% were seen once, and the ten largest hold about 10%. Sequencing input: PBMCs or a T cell subset sorted from them (not recorded which). The receptors come from an adult woman who had mild COVID-19 (a few samples of this study predate the infection). Cell type and time point are not known.

The chain is built from TRBV29-1 and TRBJ2-1; no clear D. Trimming left V 6 bases short and J 8 bases short, with 8 bases between. Per germline, CDR1 SQVTM and CDR2 ANQGSEA. The CDR3 covers 10 residues. DNA of the CDR3: TGCAGCGTCGTTTTGTATGAGCAGTTCTTC. This encodes CSVVLYEQFF.

The V gene is TRBV11-2, the J gene TRBJ2-1, with a weak D call TRBD1 (7 bases). The germline V gene encodes CDR1 SGHAT and CDR2 FQNNGV. This CDR3 has 15 residues. The V and J ends lost 1 base and 4 bases respectively, with 11 bases between them. The CDR3: CASSLVRGEYNEQFF. The CDR3 nucleotides are TGTGCCAGCAGCTTAGTCAGGGGGGAGTACAATGAGCAGTTCTTC.

The CDR3 nucleotides are TGCGCCAGCAGCCAAGAGACAGGGAGAGACAGTGAAGCTTTCTTT. Amino acid sequence: CASSQETGRDSEAFF. The chain couples TRBV4-1 to TRBJ1-1, with 7 bases that match TRBD1. The CDR3 is made up of 15 amino acids. The J segment lost 7 bases and the V segment lost 0 bases, leaving 8 bases of the junction unmatched. Germline V gene data show CDR1 as MGHRA and CDR2 as YSYEKL.